The present T cell receptor (beta chain) was sequenced within a study of blood T cell repertoires in COVID-19. The wider study: Collection of acute and convalescent COVID-19 samples took place in the United States, Italy and Spain. PBMCs, B-cell-depleted T cells, or T cells provided the cDNA or gDNA that made up the material.

In the original workflow: Amplification from reference gene primers served as the basis for estimated nucleated cell counts. Clones were sequenced by immunoSEQ multiplex PCR, and TCRdb holds only the in-frame ones, with some missing. V, J and clone size were drawn from that table, and D and trimming were deduced from the DNA. The repertoire holds about 88,000 clones, with roughly nine tenths as singletons. The CDR3 runs 18 residues. V was clipped by 0 bases and J by 5 bases; unmatched bases: 11. The V gene's germline CDR1 is LGHNA and CDR2 YNFKEQ. The receptor comes from a woman of 80 years or more with active COVID-19. The chain employs TRBV4-2 and TRBJ2-1, with 9 bases lining up with TRBD2. The sequenced sample consisted of peripheral blood. CDR3 coding DNA: TGTGCCAGCAGCCAAGATTCCCCACGACTAGCGGTTAACAATGAGCAGTTCTTC. Protein: CASSQDSPRLAVNNEQFF.